A selection of T cell receptor beta chains follows, all from one sample in a study of breast tumors, draining lymph nodes, adjacent tissues. TCRdb independently ran MiXCR on the multiplex PCR reads; one entry per CDR3 protein. The sample lists approximately 150,000 distinct CDR3 sequences; approximately 32% were seen once. Material: axillary lymph node tissue. The receptors here all came from a female donor with breast cancer. Some clones in this sample may be carry-over from other donors' samples. The CDR3 runs from the conserved cysteine through the conserved F or W. Fields, in order: V gene, J gene, CDR3 protein.

>TRBV15|TRBJ1-1
CATSRYFLGSEAFF
>TRBV19|TRBJ1-5
CASSKARDGENQPQHF
>TRBV20-1|TRBJ1-2
CSAGLGNYGYTF
>TRBV2|TRBJ2-3
CASRELAGGTDTQYF
>TRBV20-1|TRBJ1-2
CSARDSQGRTYGYTF
>TRBV7-8|TRBJ2-1
CASSSFGESGRNEQFF
>TRBV7-9|TRBJ2-3
CASSPRAQDTQYF
>TRBV20-1|TRBJ1-1
CSARSPEQPNTEAFF
>TRBV10-3|TRBJ1-2
CAISESGAGYGYTF
>TRBV19|TRBJ2-4
CATRRRDRGPMGAKNIQYF
>TRBV19|TRBJ1-5
CASSNPGGAYNEPQHF
>TRBV3-1|TRBJ1-4
CASSLSDRSGEKLFF
>TRBV20-1|TRBJ2-5
CSARDTGLETQYF
>TRBV7-3|TRBJ2-3
CASSQGLAGGHDTQYF
>TRBV10-1|TRBJ2-1
CASSRSTSGEQFF
>TRBV20-1|TRBJ2-3
CSALSRGGTDTQYF
>TRBV18|TRBJ1-1
CASSPKGVLNTEAFF
>TRBV20-1|TRBJ2-4
CSVIPGQTNIQYF
>TRBV18|TRBJ2-1
CASSQQGNLWNEQFF
>TRBV7-9|TRBJ2-5
CASSSLSLGQLQETQYF
>TRBV20-1|TRBJ2-7
CSARTQVINEQHF
>TRBV18|TRBJ1-1
CASSPARYTEAFF
>TRBV28|TRBJ1-6
CASRHAASGQGTSPLHF
>TRBV7-9|TRBJ2-1
CASSSSGDNEQFF
>TRBV12-3/TRBV12-4|TRBJ1-1
CASSPTLTNTEAFF
>TRBV12-3/TRBV12-4|TRBJ1-6
CVSSQDPSDSYNSPLHF
>TRBV12-3/TRBV12-4|TRBJ1-5
CASSNDGQNQPQHF
>TRBV18|TRBJ1-2
CASSPPSGAYGYTF
>TRBV9|TRBJ2-5
CASSVGSMSGRQTQYF
>TRBV20-1|TRBJ2-2
CSASLGTGELFF
>TRBV11-2|TRBJ2-3
CASSLRQGWKDTQYF
>TRBV20-1|TRBJ1-3
CSAIQGETGNTIYF
>TRBV6-4|TRBJ2-1
CASSDFDRGREQFF
>TRBV5-6|TRBJ2-5
CASSLALGSQETQYF
>TRBV9|TRBJ1-6
CASSFYICSARDENSPLHF
>TRBV20-1|TRBJ1-5
CSASPDSLRQPQHF
>TRBV7-9|TRBJ1-5
CASSPSGQVTQPQHF
>TRBV3-1|TRBJ1-2
CASSPFTGTGVYGYTF
>TRBV6-5|TRBJ2-3
CASSYLPPGQGTDTQYF
>TRBV9|TRBJ2-3
CASSVASGGPDTQYF
>TRBV20-1|TRBJ1-2
CSASINYGYTF
>TRBV5-4|TRBJ2-5
CASSLRGQETQYF
>TRBV2|TRBJ1-6
CASHPTGANNSPLHF
>TRBV7-2|TRBJ1-2
CASSLVGAGYGYTF
>TRBV29-1|TRBJ2-2
CSVEDTRAGRNTGELFF
>TRBV19|TRBJ2-5
CASSRGLGETQYF
>TRBV20-1|TRBJ2-2
CSARGHAGELFF
>TRBV5-8|TRBJ2-5
CASSRQRETQYF
>TRBV20-1|TRBJ1-2
CSASEGTGGAYGYTF
>TRBV10-3|TRBJ2-1
CAIRLTGSGYNEQFF
>TRBV11-1|TRBJ1-2
CASSLDFGGYTF
>TRBV5-1|TRBJ2-1
CASSLGGPGNEQFF
>TRBV20-1|TRBJ2-7
CSAREGLPYEQYF
>TRBV30|TRBJ1-3
CACGRPLSGNTIYF
>TRBV28|TRBJ1-1
CASSPGGEAEAFF
>TRBV5-5|TRBJ1-4
CASSSPGQGAGNEKLFF
>TRBV20-1|TRBJ2-7
CSARTGGVGEQYF
>TRBV20-1|TRBJ2-5
CSARDVESGETQYF
>TRBV14|TRBJ1-3
CASSTTGGNTIYF